This entry is about one T cell receptor beta chain. Since all of the isolated RNA was reverse transcribed, expressed TCRB transcripts were what got sequenced. Repertoires were generated with immunoSEQ multiplex PCR, while TCRdb's copy carries only in-frame clones and drops some. The top ten clones hold approximately 0.65% of a sample with around 150,000 clones, approximately 8.1% of them seen once. The data were obtained in a study of beta chain features in type 1 diabetes. Germline assignment: CDR1 SGHTA and CDR2 FQGNSA. CDR3 length equals 14 residues. V was pared by 5 bases and J by 5 bases, with 15 bases between.

This chain joins TRBV7-2 and TRBJ1-1, with D perhaps TRBD1 (5 bases). The clonotype originates from a man between 18 and 29 years old in good health. The source material was central memory CD4+ T cells from blood. The CDR3 sequence is CASSQSGTLTEAFF. The CDR3 nucleotides read TGTGCCAGCAGCCAATCAGGGACTTTAACTGAAGCTTTCTTT. Full variable domain (remainder filled in from reference TRBV7-2 and TRBJ1-1): GAGVSQSPSNKVTEKGKDVELRCDPISGHTALYWYRQSLGQGLEFLIYFQGNSAPDKSGLPSDRFSAERTGGSVSTLTIQRTQQEDSAVYLCASSQSGTLTEAFFGQGTRLTVV.